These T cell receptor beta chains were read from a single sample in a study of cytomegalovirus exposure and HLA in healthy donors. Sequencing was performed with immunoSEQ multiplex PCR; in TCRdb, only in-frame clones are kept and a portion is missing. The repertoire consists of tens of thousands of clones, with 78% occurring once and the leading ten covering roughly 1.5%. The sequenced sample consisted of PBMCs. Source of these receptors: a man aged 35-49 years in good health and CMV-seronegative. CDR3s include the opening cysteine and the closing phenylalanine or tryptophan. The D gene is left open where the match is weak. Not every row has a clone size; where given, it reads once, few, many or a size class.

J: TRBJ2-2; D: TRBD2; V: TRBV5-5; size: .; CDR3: CASSLRLAGANQITGELFF; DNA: TGTGCCAGCAGCTTGCGACTAGCGGGAGCGAATCAGATCACCGGGGAGCTGTTTTTT
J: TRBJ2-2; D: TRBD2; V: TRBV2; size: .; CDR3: CASSGSGTGELFF; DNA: TGTGCCAGCAGTGGTAGCGGGACCGGGGAGCTGTTTTTT
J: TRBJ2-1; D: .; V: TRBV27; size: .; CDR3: CASSLMDNYNEQFF; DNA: TGTGCCAGCAGTTTAATGGACAATTACAATGAGCAGTTCTTC
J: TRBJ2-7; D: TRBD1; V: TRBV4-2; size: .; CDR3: CASSQDGGQSYEQYF; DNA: TGTGCCAGCAGCCAAGATGGGGGACAGTCCTACGAGCAGTACTTC
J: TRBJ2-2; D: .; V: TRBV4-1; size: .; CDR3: CASSQDAGYTGELFF; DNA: TGCGCCAGCAGCCAAGATGCAGGATACACCGGGGAGCTGTTTTTT
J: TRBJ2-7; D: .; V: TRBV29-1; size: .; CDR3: CSVEDSSYEQYF; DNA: TGCAGCGTTGAAGACTCCTCCTACGAGCAGTACTTC
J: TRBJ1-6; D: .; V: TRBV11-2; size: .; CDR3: CASRQTDSPLHF; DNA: TGTGCCAGCAGACAAACAGATTCACCCCTCCACTTT
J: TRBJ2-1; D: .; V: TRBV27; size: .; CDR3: CASSPRTVSYNEQFF; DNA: TGTGCCAGCAGTCCCCGGACAGTGAGCTACAATGAGCAGTTCTTC
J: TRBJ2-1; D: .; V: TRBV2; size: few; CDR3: CASEGLFHNEQFF; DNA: TGTGCCAGCGAGGGACTTTTCCACAATGAGCAGTTCTTC
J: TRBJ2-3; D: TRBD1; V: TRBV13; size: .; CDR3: CASSQRTGGVDTQYF; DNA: TGTGCCAGCAGCCAGAGGACAGGGGGCGTAGATACGCAGTATTTT
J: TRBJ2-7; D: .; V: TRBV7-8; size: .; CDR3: CASSPLAAAYEQYF; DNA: TGTGCCAGCAGCCCCCTAGCAGCCGCCTACGAGCAGTACTTC
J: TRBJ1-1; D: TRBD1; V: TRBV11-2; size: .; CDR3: CASSWPSGQGSTEAFF; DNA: TGTGCCAGCAGCTGGCCCTCGGGACAGGGGAGCACTGAAGCTTTCTTT
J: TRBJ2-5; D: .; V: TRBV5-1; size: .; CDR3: CASSFGQAQGGQGTQYF; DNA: TGCGCCAGCAGCTTTGGCCAGGCCCAGGGGGGACAAGGGACCCAGTACTTC
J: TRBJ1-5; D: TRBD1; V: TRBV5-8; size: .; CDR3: CASSWGQTNQPQHF; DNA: TGTGCCAGCAGCTGGGGACAGACCAATCAGCCCCAGCATTTT
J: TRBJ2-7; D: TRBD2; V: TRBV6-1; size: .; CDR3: CASSEIPSGRVYEQYF; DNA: TGTGCCAGCAGTGAAATCCCTAGCGGGAGGGTTTACGAGCAGTACTTC
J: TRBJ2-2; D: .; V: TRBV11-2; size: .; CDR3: CASSLDRGTGELFF; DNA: TGTGCCAGCAGCTTAGACAGGGGCACCGGGGAGCTGTTTTTT
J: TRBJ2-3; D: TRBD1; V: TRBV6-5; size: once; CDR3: CASSVDRGTADTQYF; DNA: TGTGCCAGCAGCGTGGACAGGGGGACGGCAGATACGCAGTATTTT
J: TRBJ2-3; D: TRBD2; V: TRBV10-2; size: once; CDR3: CASSVVAGRTDTQYF; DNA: TGCGCCAGCAGTGTCGTAGCGGGACGCACAGATACGCAGTATTTT
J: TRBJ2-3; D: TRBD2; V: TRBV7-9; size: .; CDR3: CASSFPTSGKVDTQYF; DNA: TGTGCCAGCAGCTTCCCGACTAGCGGGAAGGTAGATACGCAGTATTTT
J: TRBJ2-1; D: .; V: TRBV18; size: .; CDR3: CASSLSGQGNEQFF; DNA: TGTGCCAGCTCACTATCGGGACAAGGAAATGAGCAGTTCTTC
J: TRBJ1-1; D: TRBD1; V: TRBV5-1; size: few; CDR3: CASSDTGGTTEAFF; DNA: TGCGCCAGCAGCGATACAGGGGGAACGACTGAAGCTTTCTTT
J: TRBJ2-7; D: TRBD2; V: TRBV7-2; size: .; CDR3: CASSFSLAGSYEQYF; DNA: TGTGCCAGCAGCTTTTCTCTAGCGGGAAGCTACGAGCAGTACTTC
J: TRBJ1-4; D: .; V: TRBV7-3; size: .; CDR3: CASSLSRATNEKLFF; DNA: TGTGCCAGCAGCTTATCCCGTGCAACTAATGAAAAACTGTTTTTT
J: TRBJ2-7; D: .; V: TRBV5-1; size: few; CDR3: CASSLGTYSYEQYF; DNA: TGCGCCAGCAGCTTGGGGACTTACTCCTACGAGCAGTACTTC
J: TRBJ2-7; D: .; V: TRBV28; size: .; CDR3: CASSFPGRGGEQYF; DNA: TGTGCCAGCAGTTTCCCAGGCAGGGGTGGCGAGCAGTACTTC
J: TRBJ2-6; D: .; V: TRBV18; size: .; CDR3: CASSTSIGRGGANVLTF; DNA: TGTGCCAGCTCAACCAGTATCGGGAGAGGTGGGGCCAACGTCCTGACTTTC
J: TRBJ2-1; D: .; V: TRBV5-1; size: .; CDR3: CASSPADGGSYNEQFF; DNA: TGCGCCAGCAGCCCGGCGGACGGAGGCTCCTACAATGAGCAGTTCTTC
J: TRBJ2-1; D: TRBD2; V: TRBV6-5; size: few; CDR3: CASTDSGAYNEQFF; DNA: TGTGCCAGCACTGATAGCGGGGCCTACAATGAGCAGTTCTTC
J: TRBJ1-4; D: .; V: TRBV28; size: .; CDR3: CASSLRGKGDEKLFF; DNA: TGTGCCAGCAGCCTCAGGGGAAAGGGTGATGAAAAACTGTTTTTT
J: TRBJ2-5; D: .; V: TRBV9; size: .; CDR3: CASSFSGTEGETQYF; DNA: TGTGCCAGCAGCTTTAGTGGCACGGAGGGGGAGACCCAGTACTTC
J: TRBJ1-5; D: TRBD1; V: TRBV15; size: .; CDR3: CATSRDPTGFVPQHF; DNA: TGTGCCACCAGCAGAGATCCGACAGGGTTCGTGCCCCAGCATTTT
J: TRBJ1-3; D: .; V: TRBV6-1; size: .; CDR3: CASQDMSSGNTIYF; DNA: TGTGCCAGTCAGGACATGAGCTCTGGAAACACCATATATTTT
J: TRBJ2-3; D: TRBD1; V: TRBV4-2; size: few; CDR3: CASSHSSGTGADTQYF; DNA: TGTGCCAGCAGCCATTCCTCCGGGACAGGGGCAGATACGCAGTATTTT
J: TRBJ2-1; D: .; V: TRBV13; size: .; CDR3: CASSQITPDFYNEQFF; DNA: TGTGCCAGCAGCCAGATTACCCCCGACTTTTACAATGAGCAGTTCTTC
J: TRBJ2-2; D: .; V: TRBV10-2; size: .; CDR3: CASSVIRGDANTGELFF; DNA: TGCGCCAGCAGTGTCATCAGGGGGGACGCGAACACCGGGGAGCTGTTTTTT
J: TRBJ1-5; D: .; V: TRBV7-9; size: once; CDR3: CASREGPNQPQHF; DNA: TGTGCCAGCAGGGAGGGACCTAACCAGCCCCAGCATTTT
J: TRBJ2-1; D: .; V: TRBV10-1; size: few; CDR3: CASSNHPSVERNEQFF; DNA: TGCGCCAGCAGTAACCACCCTAGCGTGGAAAGGAATGAGCAGTTCTTC
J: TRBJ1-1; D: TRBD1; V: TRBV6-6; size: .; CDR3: CASSPTGSNAEAFF; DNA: TGTGCCAGCAGCCCGACAGGGTCGAACGCTGAAGCTTTCTTT
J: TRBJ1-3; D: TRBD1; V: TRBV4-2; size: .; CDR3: CATRQGAGNTIYF; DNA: TGTGCCACCAGACAGGGAGCAGGAAACACCATATATTTT
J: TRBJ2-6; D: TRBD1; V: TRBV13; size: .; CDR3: CASSAGTGSSGANVLTF; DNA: TGTGCCAGCAGCGCCGGGACAGGGAGCTCTGGGGCCAACGTCCTGACTTTC
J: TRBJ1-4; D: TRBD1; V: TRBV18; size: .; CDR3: CASSPPGQAREKLFF; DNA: TGTGCCAGCTCACCACCGGGACAGGCGAGAGAAAAACTGTTTTTT
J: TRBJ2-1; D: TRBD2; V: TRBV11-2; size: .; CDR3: CASSLITAGAIYNEQFF; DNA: TGTGCCAGCAGCTTAATCACGGCGGGAGCGATCTACAATGAGCAGTTCTTC
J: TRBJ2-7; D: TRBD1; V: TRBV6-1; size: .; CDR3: CASRRQGSYEQYF; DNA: TGTGCCAGCAGGAGACAGGGTTCCTACGAGCAGTACTTC
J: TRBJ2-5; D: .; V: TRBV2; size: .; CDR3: CASRGAQQQETQYF; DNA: TGTGCCAGTCGGGGGGCCCAGCAGCAAGAGACCCAGTACTTC
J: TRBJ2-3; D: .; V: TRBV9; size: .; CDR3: CASAIAHTDTQYF; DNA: TGTGCCAGCGCCATAGCTCACACAGATACGCAGTATTTT
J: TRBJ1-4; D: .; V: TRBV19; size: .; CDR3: CASSINRAVVGKLFF; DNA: TGTGCCAGTAGTATAAACAGGGCAGTCGTTGGGAAACTGTTTTTT
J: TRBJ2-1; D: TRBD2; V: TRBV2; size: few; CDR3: CARGQRELGEQFF; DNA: TGTGCCAGAGGCCAGCGGGAGCTGGGTGAGCAGTTCTTC
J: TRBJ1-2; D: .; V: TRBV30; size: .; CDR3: CAWSGDWSYGYTF; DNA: TGTGCCTGGAGTGGGGACTGGTCGTATGGCTACACCTTC
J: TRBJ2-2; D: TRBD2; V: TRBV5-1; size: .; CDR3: CASSFGTSGRTGELFF; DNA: TGCGCCAGCAGCTTCGGGACTAGCGGGAGGACCGGGGAGCTGTTTTTT
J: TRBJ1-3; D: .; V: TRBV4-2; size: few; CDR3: CASSHFPRDPGNTIYF; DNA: TGTGCCAGCAGCCACTTCCCCAGGGATCCTGGAAACACCATATATTTT
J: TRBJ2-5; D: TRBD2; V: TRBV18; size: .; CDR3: CASSPNSVAGGQETQYF; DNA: TGTGCCAGCTCACCAAATTCAGTAGCGGGAGGGCAAGAGACCCAGTACTTC
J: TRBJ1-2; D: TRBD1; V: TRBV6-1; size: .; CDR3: CASGWQGASTYGYTF; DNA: TGTGCCAGCGGATGGCAGGGGGCCTCGACATATGGCTACACCTTC
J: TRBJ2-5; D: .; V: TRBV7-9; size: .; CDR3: CASSATGGQETQYF; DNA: TGTGCCAGCAGTGCGACAGGTGGCCAAGAGACCCAGTACTTC
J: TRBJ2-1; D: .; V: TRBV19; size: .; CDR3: CASGGGSSYNEQFF; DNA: TGTGCCAGTGGGGGCGGGAGTTCCTACAATGAGCAGTTCTTC
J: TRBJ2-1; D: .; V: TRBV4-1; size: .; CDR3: CASSQDRSEQFF; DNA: TGCGCCAGCAGCCAAGATCGGAGTGAGCAGTTCTTC
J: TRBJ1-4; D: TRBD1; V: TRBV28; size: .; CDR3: CASRTGNEKLFF; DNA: TGTGCCAGTAGGACAGGGAATGAAAAACTGTTTTTT
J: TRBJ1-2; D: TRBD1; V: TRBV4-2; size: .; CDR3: CASSQDWRQGNYGYTF; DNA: TGTGCCAGCAGCCAAGATTGGAGACAGGGGAACTATGGCTACACCTTC
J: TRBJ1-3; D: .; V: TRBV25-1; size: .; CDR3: CASSGSGNTIYF; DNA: TGTGCCAGCAGCGGCTCTGGAAACACCATATATTTT